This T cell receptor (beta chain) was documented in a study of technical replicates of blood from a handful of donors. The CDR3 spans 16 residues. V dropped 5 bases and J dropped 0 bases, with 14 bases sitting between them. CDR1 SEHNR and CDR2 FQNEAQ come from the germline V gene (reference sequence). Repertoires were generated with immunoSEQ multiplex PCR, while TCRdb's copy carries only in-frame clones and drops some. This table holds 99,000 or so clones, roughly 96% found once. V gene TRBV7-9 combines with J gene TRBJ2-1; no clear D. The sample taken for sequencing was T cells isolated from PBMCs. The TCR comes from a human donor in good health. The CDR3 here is CASSPDFPVSYNEQFF. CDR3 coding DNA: TGTGCCAGCAGCCCCGATTTCCCGGTCTCCTACAATGAGCAGTTCTTC.